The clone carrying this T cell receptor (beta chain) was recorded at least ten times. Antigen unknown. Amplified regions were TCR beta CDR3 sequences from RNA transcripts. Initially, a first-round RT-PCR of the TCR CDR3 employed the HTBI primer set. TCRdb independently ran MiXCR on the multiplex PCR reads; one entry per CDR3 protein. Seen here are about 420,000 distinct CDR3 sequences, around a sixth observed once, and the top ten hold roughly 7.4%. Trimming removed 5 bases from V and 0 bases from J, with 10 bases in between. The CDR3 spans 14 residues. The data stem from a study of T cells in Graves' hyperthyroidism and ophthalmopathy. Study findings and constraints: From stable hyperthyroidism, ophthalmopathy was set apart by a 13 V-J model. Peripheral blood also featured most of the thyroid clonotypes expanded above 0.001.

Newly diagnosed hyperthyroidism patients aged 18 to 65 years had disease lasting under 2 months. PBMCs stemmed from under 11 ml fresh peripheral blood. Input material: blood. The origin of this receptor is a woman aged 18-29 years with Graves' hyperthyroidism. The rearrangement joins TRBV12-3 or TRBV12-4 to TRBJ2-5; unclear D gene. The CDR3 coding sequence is TGTGCCAGCAGTCACCAAGGGTACCAAGAGACCCAGTACTTC. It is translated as CASSHQGYQETQYF.